These 8 T cell receptor beta chains originate from one sample sequenced in a study of T cell repertoires in cytomegalovirus infection. TCRdb re-called the reads with MiXCR, one entry per CDR3 protein. The sample yields under 40,000 distinct CDR3 sequences, about 52% seen once. Their antigen targets remain unknown. Source: CD8+ T cells from cultured PBMCs, taken from culture after CMV antigen stimulation. The receptor set was obtained from a human donor in good health (CMV status not recorded). Some clones in this sample may be carry-over from other donors' samples.

The V gene is TRBV7-6, the J gene TRBJ2-7; D is undetermined. The V end was cut by 6 bases, the J end by 2 bases, with 8 bases between. The CDR3 is 12 residues long. CDR1 is SGHVS, CDR2 FNYEAQ, per germline. In nucleotides, the CDR3 is TGTGCCAGCAGTGACGGAACCTACGAGCAGTACTTC. Translating gives CASSDGTYEQYF.

This clonotype was recorded a few times. V is TRBV9 and J is TRBJ2-5, with 10 nucleotides matching TRBD2. With 0 bases clipped from V and 1 base from J, the junction kept 3 bases outside the gene matches. The CDR3 runs 16 residues. CDR1 is SGDLS, CDR2 YYNGEE, per germline. CDR3 coding DNA: TGTGCCAGCAGCGTAGTAGCGGGGGGAATCCAAGAGACCCAGTACTTC. Translating gives CASSVVAGGIQETQYF.

Comment on this clonotype: Lacking the conserved final phenylalanine or tryptophan, this CDR3 likely reflects a read error. V gene TRBV20-1 combines with J gene TRBJ2-3, with 10 bases identical to TRBD1. CDR3 length equals 18 residues. Per the germline V gene, CDR1 is DFQATT and CDR2 is SNEGSKA (reference sequence). With V trimmed by 3 bases and J by 6 bases, 18 bases remained unmatched. CDR3 protein: CSARRLPSTGGTQDTQYS. CDR3 in DNA: TGCAGTGCTAGGCGACTACCATCGACAGGGGGCACACAGGATACGCAGTATTCT.

CDR3 sequence (DNA): TGTGCCAGCAGCTTAGCATCTGGCGGGGGGTCCTACGAGCAGTACTTC. This gives the protein CASSLASGGGSYEQYF. V is TRBV13 and J is TRBJ2-7, with TRBD2 matching over 8 bases. J lost 1 base, V lost 1 base, and 6 bases had no gene match. The CDR3 loop spans 16 amino acids. The V gene's germline CDR1 is PRHDT and CDR2 FYEKMQ (reference sequence).

This chain connects TRBV27 to TRBJ2-2; TRBD1 matches at 7 bases. The CDR3 is made up of 15 amino acids. V was clipped by 4 bases and J by 5 bases; unmatched bases: 7. CDR1 and CDR2 from the germline V gene are MNHEY and SMNVEV (reference sequence). DNA for the CDR3: TGTGCCAGCAGTTACTCCGGGACAGCGACCGGGGAGCTGTTTTTT. Translation gives CASSYSGTATGELFF.

This chain uses TRBV4-2 with TRBJ2-3; D might be TRBD2 (6 bases). Trimming left V 0 bases short and J 4 bases short, with 14 bases between. From germline, CDR1 is LGHNA and CDR2 YNFKEQ. The CDR3 totals 16 residues. CDR3 in DNA: TGTGCCAGCAGCCAAGAAGAGGCGGGGACCCCAGATACGCAGTATTTT. Amino acid sequence: CASSQEEAGTPDTQYF.

The J gene is TRBJ2-3, the V gene TRBV2; 7 nucleotides line up with TRBD1. This CDR3 is built from 16 residues. With 6 bases clipped from V and 0 bases from J, the junction kept 9 bases outside the gene matches. Germline loops: CDR1 SNHLY, CDR2 FYNNEI. CDR3 region: CASSRHRGVSTDTQYF. The CDR3 region has the DNA TGTGCCAGCAGCCGTCACAGGGGCGTGAGCACAGATACGCAGTATTTT.

The chain uses TRBV7-7 and TRBJ1-1, with D tentatively TRBD1 (5 bases). Trimming left V 4 bases short and J 0 bases short, with 9 bases between. This CDR3 has 14 amino acids. In germline, CDR1 is SSHAT, CDR2 FNYEAQ (reference sequence). CDR3 loop: CASSSRAMNTEAFF. The CDR3 nucleotides are TGTGCCAGCAGCTCCAGGGCCATGAACACTGAAGCTTTCTTT.